The clone carrying this T cell receptor (beta chain) was counted ten times or more. The germline V gene has CDR1 SGHRS and CDR2 YFSETQ. Trimming took 1 base from V and 0 from J; bases not matched to a gene: 5. The CDR3 spans 16 residues. This entry is derived from a study of regulatory T cells in long-lasting Graves disease. The time point was: newly diagnosed GD, antithyroid drugs for less than 3 months. PBMC RNA was the source of the TCR library. Libraries of TCR beta came from iRepertoire HTBI primers plus Arm-PCR of CDR3 regions. TCRdb analysed the multiplex PCR reads with MiXCR anew, one entry per CDR3 protein. The top ten clones hold approximately 22% of a sample with about 420,000 distinct CDR3 sequences, about a sixth of them seen once. These records were also assigned to another study, of T cells in Graves' hyperthyroidism and ophthalmopathy. That work states: A lack of ophthalmopathy progression within 18 months defined stable Graves' hyperthyroidism. HTBI primers were the set used in a first-round RT-PCR of the TCR CDR3.

The sequence derives from a woman aged 18-29 years with Graves disease. This chain connects TRBV5-1 to TRBJ2-7, with 9 bases matching TRBD2. Sequenced material: peripheral blood mononuclear cells (PBMCs), taken at new diagnosis, from a patient treated with antithyroid drugs. CDR3 sequence reads: CASSLIAGVNSYEQYF. The CDR3 coding sequence is TGCGCCAGCAGCTTGATAGCGGGAGTTAACTCCTACGAGCAGTACTTC.